What follows are 3 T cell receptor beta chains derived from one specimen sequenced in a study of blood T cell repertoires in COVID-19. Clones were sequenced by immunoSEQ multiplex PCR, and TCRdb holds only the in-frame ones, with some missing. The sample yields about 150,000 clones, 80% to 90% seen once. Sequencing used peripheral blood. The receptors were gathered from a woman aged 60-75 years with COVID-19, enrolled during active disease.

The chain combines TRBV9 with TRBJ2-5; D may be TRBD2 (5 bases). The germline CDR1 and CDR2 sequences are SGDLS and YYNGEE. The CDR3 runs 17 residues. V shed 3 bases and J shed 3 bases, with 21 bases lying between them. The CDR3 loop reads CASSEPRSEGTEETQYF. CDR3 sequence (DNA): TGTGCCAGCAGCGAGCCCCGTTCCGAGGGTACGGAAGAGACCCAGTACTTC.

This chain connects TRBV10-1 to TRBJ1-5; no clear D. This CDR3 contains 19 residues. Trimming took 7 bases from V and 1 from J, leaving 26 bases between them. The germline V gene has CDR1 WNHNN and CDR2 SYGVQD (reference sequence). In DNA, the CDR3 is TGCGCCAGCACCCGAGTGGGAACTGGTGGTGGAGGGAGCAATCAGCCCCAGCATTTT. Protein: CASTRVGTGGGGSNQPQHF.

The CDR3 DNA is TGTGCCAGCAGTTTATCGATAGATTCACCCCTCCACTTT. This codes for CASSLSIDSPLHF. The rearrangement links TRBV27 to TRBJ1-6; D not resolved. The V gene lost 0 bases and the J gene lost 8 bases, with 5 bases spanning the gap. The germline V gene encodes CDR1 MNHEY and CDR2 SMNVEV (reference sequence). The CDR3 consists of 13 residues.